This T cell receptor (beta chain) came from a study of cytomegalovirus exposure and HLA in healthy donors. This clone was seen only once. The antigen remains undetermined. Though nominally healthy at sampling, donors likely had unrecorded immune exposures. PCR involved 60 Vbeta and 13 Jbeta primers. Sequencing used immunoSEQ multiplex PCR; TCRdb keeps in-frame clones, though not all of them. The table lists around 150,000 clones, 80% to 90% of them singletons. General study findings and limits: Among the CMV-associated chains, a few were confirmed in vitro as specific for CMV antigens. Sequencing likely generated an artifact that appeared as a cluster of highly shared sequence variants.

This TCR was recovered from a man younger than 30 in good health and CMV-seropositive. The sequenced sample was PBMCs.

CDR3 residues: CASRPIDREETQYF. The DNA of the CDR3 is TGTGCCAGCAGACCTATTGACAGGGAAGAGACCCAGTACTTC. This chain uses TRBV14 with TRBJ2-5, with TRBD1 matching 7 bases. Per the germline V gene, CDR1 is SGHDN and CDR2 is FVKESK. This CDR3 is 14 amino acids long. The junction had 7 bases not matched to a gene; V was cut back by 6 bases and J by 3 bases.